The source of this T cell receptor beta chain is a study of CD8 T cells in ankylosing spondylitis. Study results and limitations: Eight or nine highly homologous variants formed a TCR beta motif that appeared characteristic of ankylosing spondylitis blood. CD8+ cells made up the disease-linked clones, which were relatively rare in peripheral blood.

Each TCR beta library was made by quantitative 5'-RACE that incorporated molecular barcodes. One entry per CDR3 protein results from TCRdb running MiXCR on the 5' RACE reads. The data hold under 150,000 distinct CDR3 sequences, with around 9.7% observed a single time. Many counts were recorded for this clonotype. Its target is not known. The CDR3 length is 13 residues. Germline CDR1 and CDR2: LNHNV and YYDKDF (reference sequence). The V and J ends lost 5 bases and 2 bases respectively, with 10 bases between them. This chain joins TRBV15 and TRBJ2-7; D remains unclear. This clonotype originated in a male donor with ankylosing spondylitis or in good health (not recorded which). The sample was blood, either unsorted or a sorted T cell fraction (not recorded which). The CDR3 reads CATSVGSTYEQYF. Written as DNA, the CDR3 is TGTGCCACCAGCGTGGGCTCTACCTACGAGCAGTACTTC.